The 23 T cell receptor beta chains below come from one sample, sequenced in a study of regulatory T cells in long-lasting Graves disease. Libraries of TCR beta came from iRepertoire HTBI primers plus Arm-PCR of CDR3 regions. TCRdb ran MiXCR on the multiplex PCR reads and lists one entry per CDR3 protein. This table holds about 560,000 distinct CDR3 sequences, 15% to 20% found once. Time point defined: newly diagnosed GD, antithyroid drugs for less than 3 months. Following extraction of RNA from PBMCs, that RNA was used to make the TCR library. This sample was also put to use in a study of T cells in Graves' hyperthyroidism and ophthalmopathy.

This specimen was peripheral blood mononuclear cells (PBMCs), taken at new diagnosis, from a patient treated with antithyroid drugs. Receptor source: a man aged 18 to 30 with Graves disease.

The rearrangement uses TRBV5-1 and TRBJ2-1, with 8 bases aligning to TRBD1. Trimming took 2 bases from V and 8 from J; bases not matched to a gene: 6. The CDR3 extends over 14 amino acids. The V gene's germline CDR1 is SGHRS and CDR2 YFSETQ. The CDR3 region has the DNA TGCGCCAGCAGCTTAGTGGACAGGGCCCATGAGCAGTTCTTC. It specifies CASSLVDRAHEQFF.

This clonotype has more than one count but fewer than ten. The chain uses TRBV6-1 and TRBJ2-1; 7 bases align to TRBD2. The germline gives CDR1 MNHNS, CDR2 SASEGT. The CDR3 loop spans 14 amino acids. J was trimmed by 3 bases and V by 2 bases; bases with no gene match: 1. CDR3 loop: CASSELADYNEQFF. Here the CDR3 DNA reads TGTGCCAGCAGTGAACTAGCGGACTACAATGAGCAGTTCTTC.

This sequence joins TRBV20-1 and TRBJ1-2; no firm D call. CDR1 is DFQATT, CDR2 SNEGSKA, per germline (reference sequence). The CDR3 loop spans 12 amino acids. The germline V and J ends were trimmed by 2 bases and 3 bases, with 7 bases remaining between them. The CDR3 DNA reads TGCAGTGCTAGACAGAATCACTATGGCTACACCTTC. This encodes CSARQNHYGYTF.

The V gene is TRBV7-9, the J gene TRBJ2-7; TRBD2 might be the D (5 bases). The CDR3 spans 16 residues. In germline, CDR1 is SEHNR, CDR2 FQNEAQ (reference sequence). V dropped 2 bases and J dropped 0 bases, with 14 bases sitting between them. The CDR3: CASSLTSGRTSYEQYF. DNA for the CDR3: TGTGCCAGCAGCTTAACCAGCGGACGTACCTCCTACGAGCAGTACTTC.

This clonotype was seen a handful of times. The V gene is TRBV10-3, the J gene TRBJ2-1; D might be TRBD2 (6 bases). From germline, CDR1 is ENHRY and CDR2 SYGVKD. V lost 4 bases to trimming and J lost 7 bases, with 23 bases between them. The CDR3 spans 17 residues. This chain's CDR3 is CAISGGYLRDVRNEQFF. As DNA, the CDR3 is TGTGCCATCAGTGGGGGGTATCTGCGGGATGTTAGGAATGAGCAGTTCTTC.

The CDR3 region has the DNA TGTGCCAGCAGCCAAGATATCGGCAGGCCATGGGAGACCCAGTACTTC. Residues: CASSQDIGRPWETQYF. The rearrangement uses TRBV4-2 and TRBJ2-5; no definite D call. V gave up 0 bases and J gave up 5 bases, with 16 bases separating them. This CDR3 comprises 16 residues. Germline lookup yields CDR1 LGHNA and CDR2 YNFKEQ.

The table lists this clonotype with a few counts. This chain uses TRBV19 with TRBJ1-1, with 9 positions matching TRBD1. Germline lookup yields CDR1 LNHDA and CDR2 SQIVND (reference sequence). This CDR3 region has 14 residues. After removal of 1 base from V and 6 bases from J, the junction contained 3 bases not matched to a gene. The CDR3: CASSIGTGVPEAFF. CDR3 DNA sequence: TGTGCCAGTAGTATAGGGACAGGGGTTCCTGAAGCTTTCTTT. Using reference TRBV19 and TRBJ1-1 for the parts outside the CDR3, the full variable domain is DGGITQSPKYLFRKEGQNVTLSCEQNLNHDAMYWYRQDPGQGLRLIYYSQIVNDFQKGDIAEGYSVSREKKESFPLTVTSAQKNPTAFYLCASSIGTGVPEAFFGQGTRLTVV.

This clonotype occurred once. The chain is built from TRBV5-1 and TRBJ1-1; tentatively, D is TRBD1 (6 bases). The CDR3 has 13 amino acids. V was pared by 6 bases and J by 0 bases, with 9 bases between. Germline loops: CDR1 SGHRS, CDR2 YFSETQ. CDR3: CASKGTMNTEAFF. The CDR3 DNA sequence: TGCGCCAGCAAGGGGACAATGAACACTGAAGCTTTCTTT.

This clonotype has just a few counts. This chain uses TRBV4-1 with TRBJ2-5, with D perhaps assigned TRBD1 or TRBD2 (5 bases each). With 1 base removed from V and 5 bases from J, the gap between germline ends came to 14 bases. CDR3 size: 15 residues. Germline V gene lookup returns CDR1 MGHRA and CDR2 YSYEKL. The CDR3 region has the DNA TGCGCCAGCAGCCAAGCGGGCCGATGGGGGGAGACCCAGTACTTC. Amino acid sequence: CASSQAGRWGETQYF.

The chain is built from TRBV30 and TRBJ1-2; 10 positions match TRBD1. J was trimmed by 2 bases and V by 5 bases; bases with no gene match: 2. CDR1 is GTSNPN and CDR2 is SVGIG in the germline V gene (reference sequence). The CDR3 is 13 amino acids. The CDR3 reads CAWGTGANYGYTF. The CDR3, as DNA: TGTGCCTGGGGGACAGGGGCCAACTATGGCTACACCTTC. Complete variable domain (other parts from reference TRBV30 and TRBJ1-2): SQTIHQWPATLVQPVGSPLSLECTVEGTSNPNLYWYRQAAGRGLQLLFYSVGIGQISSEVPQNLSASRPQDRQFILSSKKLLLSDSGFYLCAWGTGANYGYTFGSGTRLTVV.

This clonotype was recorded at least ten times. The rearrangement uses TRBV18 and TRBJ2-7; D is unresolved. CDR1 and CDR2 from the germline V gene are KGHSH and LQKENI. The CDR3 runs 14 residues. V gave up 2 bases and J gave up 3 bases, with 11 bases separating them. The CDR3 sequence: CASSPGRTLYEQYF. The CDR3 bases are TGTGCCAGCTCACCAGGGCGGACGCTCTACGAGCAGTACTTC.

This clonotype occurred a few times. The chain couples TRBV4-2 to TRBJ1-1, with TRBD1 as a possible D gene (5 bases). V gave up 2 bases and J gave up 1 base, with 14 bases separating them. The CDR3 totals 16 residues. Germline V gene lookup returns CDR1 LGHNA and CDR2 YNFKEQ. DNA for the CDR3: TGTGCCAGCAGCCAACCTCCGGGACTCACGAACACTGAAGCTTTCTTT. Protein sequence: CASSQPPGLTNTEAFF.

CDR3 sequence (DNA): TGTGCCAGCAGCCCATGGAGCGGGGACTCCTACAATGAGCAGTTCTTC. This codes for CASSPWSGDSYNEQFF. The rearrangement joins TRBV5-4 to TRBJ2-1; TRBD2 agrees at 7 bases. This CDR3 contains 16 residues. Germline V gene data show CDR1 as SGHNT and CDR2 as YYREEE (reference sequence). V lost 4 bases, J lost 0 bases, and 7 bases stayed unmatched.

The gene calls are TRBV4-1 and TRBJ1-2, with D unresolved. Trimming left V 7 bases short and J 0 bases short, with 15 bases between. The CDR3 has 15 residues. Germline CDR1 is MGHRA and CDR2 is YSYEKL. CDR3 region: CASTMISGTNYGYTF. CDR3 sequence (DNA): TGCGCCAGCACTATGATATCCGGGACTAACTATGGCTACACCTTC.

This clonotype was recorded at least ten times. The chain joins TRBV5-1 to TRBJ2-7; TRBD1 aligns across 7 bases. Germline V gene lookup returns CDR1 SGHRS and CDR2 YFSETQ. The CDR3 consists of 16 residues. J gave up 4 bases and V 0 bases, and 10 bases lay outside the gene matches. CDR3 sequence: CASSLGSRQGTYEQYF. In DNA form, the CDR3 reads TGCGCCAGCAGCTTGGGTTCGAGACAGGGAACATACGAGCAGTACTTC.

This clonotype came up many times. The V gene is TRBV6-1, the J gene TRBJ2-7; D is perhaps TRBD1 (6 bases). The V end lost 0 bases, the J end lost 1 base, and 13 bases lay between the germline ends. This CDR3 region has 16 residues. Germline CDR1 is MNHNS and CDR2 is SASEGT. The CDR3 region has the DNA TGTGCCAGCAGTGAAGCCGGACAGCAGGGTTCCTACGAGCAGTACTTC. Translated: CASSEAGQQGSYEQYF.

This clonotype turned up a few times. The chain employs TRBV11-2 and TRBJ2-7, with D unclear. Germline lookup yields CDR1 SGHAT and CDR2 FQNNGV. CDR3 length: 13 residues. Trimming stripped 4 bases from V and 1 base from J, with 8 bases between. The CDR3 coding sequence is TGTGCCAGCAGCTCCATCGCTTCCTACGAGCAGTACTTC. This encodes CASSSIASYEQYF.

The chain uses TRBV10-2 and TRBJ2-7; maybe TRBD2 (5 bases). The CDR3 has 14 residues. Trimming removed 6 bases at V and 9 bases at J, with 21 bases between. Germline V CDR1 and CDR2: WSHSY, SAAADI. CDR3 DNA sequence: TGCGCCAGCAGGCGAAGAGGGTCAGTTAATCGGCAGTACTTC. Protein product: CASRRRGSVNRQYF.

The V gene is TRBV19, the J gene TRBJ2-5, with TRBD2 identical over 10 bases. V shed 6 bases and J 3 bases; nucleotides not matched to a gene: 4. This CDR3 has 14 amino acids. The germline CDR1 and CDR2 sequences are LNHDA and SQIVND (reference sequence). CDR3 DNA sequence: TGTGCCAGTAGAAGCCTAGCGGGAGAAGAGACCCAGTACTTC. Protein: CASRSLAGEETQYF.

This chain connects TRBV10-3 to TRBJ1-3; D is unclear. CDR3 length equals 12 residues. CDR1 is ENHRY, CDR2 SYGVKD, per germline. The V gene lost 10 bases and the J gene lost 1 base, with 8 bases spanning the gap. Written as DNA, the CDR3 is TGTGCCAGCGGGGATTCTGGAAACACCATATATTTT. This encodes CASGDSGNTIYF.

This clonotype was recorded a few times. This chain joins TRBV15 and TRBJ1-2; 7 bases are a match to TRBD1. V shed 0 bases, J shed 8 bases, and the junction held 6 bases outside the gene matches. The CDR3 loop spans 14 amino acids. Looked up from germline, CDR1 is LNHNV and CDR2 is YYDKDF (reference sequence). CDR3 bases: TGTGCCACCAGCAGAGAAACAGGGGCCGTGGGCTACACCTTC. Translation gives CATSRETGAVGYTF.

This clonotype was found many times. The rearrangement uses TRBV6-5 and TRBJ2-1, with D maybe TRBD2 (6 bases). V gave up 1 base and J gave up 10 bases, with 20 bases separating them. The CDR3 length is 16 residues. The germline gives CDR1 MNHEY, CDR2 SVGAGI. The CDR3 region has the DNA TGTGCCAGCAGTTACTTGAAGGCTTCAGCGGGTGGAGAGCAGTTCTTC. Its protein product is CASSYLKASAGGEQFF.

This clonotype was observed a handful of times. The chain uses TRBV11-3 and TRBJ2-3; tentative D call: TRBD2 (5 bases). CDR1 is SGHNT, CDR2 YENEEA, per germline. This CDR3 has 13 residues. Trimming took 3 bases from V and 4 from J, leaving 8 bases between them. CDR3 nucleotide sequence: TGTGCCAGCAGCTTCTCGGAGGCAGATACGCAGTATTTT. Its translation is CASSFSEADTQYF.